Shown below are 30 T cell receptor beta chains from a single sample sequenced in a study of blood T cell repertoires in COVID-19. The data were produced by immunoSEQ multiplex PCR, yet TCRdb's version contains in-frame clones alone and is incomplete. The sample holds 250,000 to 350,000 clones, roughly 90% seen once. What was sequenced was PBMCs or T cells enriched from blood (not recorded which). The receptors come from a woman under 30 with acute COVID-19.

This chain joins TRBV21-1 and TRBJ2-1; TRBD2, the table's D call, lacks a check against the DNA. TRBV21-1 is a pseudogene segment. The CDR3 contains 15 residues. In DNA form, the CDR3 reads TGTGCCAGCAGCGTCGACTGTACTCCTTTCAATGAGCAGTTCTTC. Its protein product is CASSVDCTPFNEQFF.

The gene calls are TRBV14 and TRBJ2-3; perhaps TRBD2 as D (5 bases). The CDR3 is 16 residues long. Germline V gene data show CDR1 as SGHDN and CDR2 as FVKESK. V gave up 1 base and J gave up 0 bases, with 11 bases separating them. CDR3 sequence reads: CASSQVAGHSTDTQYF. The CDR3 region has the DNA TGTGCCAGCAGCCAAGTTGCGGGCCATAGCACAGATACGCAGTATTTT. The full variable domain, completed using reference TRBV14 and TRBJ2-3, is EAGVTQFPSHSVIEKGQTVTLRCDPISGHDNLYWYRRVMGKEIKFLLHFVKESKQDESGMPNNRFLAERTGGTYSTLKVQPAELEDSGVYFCASSQVAGHSTDTQYFGPGTRLTVL.

The chain links TRBV28 to TRBJ2-1, with D unresolved. V was trimmed by 7 bases and J by 7 bases, leaving 11 bases between them. The CDR3 has 12 amino acids. The germline gives CDR1 MDHEN, CDR2 SYDVKM. Written as DNA, the CDR3 is TGTGCCAGCATCCTGAATGAGAATGAGCAGTTCTTC. This encodes CASILNENEQFF.

V and J are TRBV5-1 and TRBJ2-1; 11 bases match TRBD2. CDR1 and CDR2 from the germline V gene are SGHRS and YFSETQ. CDR3 length equals 17 residues. V was pared by 2 bases and J by 5 bases, with 9 bases of the junction left unmatched. For the CDR3, the DNA is TGCGCCAGCAGCTTTCTCGCACTAGCGGGAGACCACAATGAGCAGTTCTTC. As protein: CASSFLALAGDHNEQFF.

V gene TRBV7-9 combines with J gene TRBJ2-1; TRBD2 might be the D (6 bases). Germline CDR1 and CDR2: SEHNR and FQNEAQ (reference sequence). V gave up 10 bases and J gave up 4 bases, with 14 bases separating them. The CDR3 is made up of 13 amino acids. This chain's CDR3 is CAIELASYNEQFF. Written as DNA, the CDR3 is TGTGCCATAGAACTAGCCTCGTACAATGAGCAGTTCTTC.

Comments on this clone: At one end, the junction sequence differs from germline, possibly due to a read error. The CDR3 region has the DNA TGTGCCAGCAGTTTATCACAGGGCCCTGATTACCTGTTT. Protein: CASSLSQGPDYLF. The chain is built from TRBV28 and TRBJ1-6; TRBD1 is a possible D gene (6 bases). Germline V CDR1 and CDR2: MDHEN, SYDVKM. The CDR3 extends over 13 amino acids.

The chain links TRBV15 to TRBJ2-7, with 9 bases aligning to TRBD1. CDR1 is LNHNV, CDR2 YYDKDF, per germline (reference sequence). The CDR3 is 16 amino acids. V was clipped by 3 bases and J by 1 base; unmatched bases: 7. The chain's CDR3 is CATSSDRTGASYEQYF. DNA of the CDR3: TGTGCCACCAGCAGTGATAGGACAGGGGCTTCCTACGAGCAGTACTTC. The whole variable domain, filled in from reference TRBV15 and TRBJ2-7, reads DAMVIQNPRYQVTQFGKPVTLSCSQTLNHNVMYWYQQKSSQAPKLLFHYYDKDFNNEADTPDNFQSRRPNTSFCFLDIRSPGLGDTAMYLCATSSDRTGASYEQYFGPGTRLTVT.

This clone was counted a single time. The V gene is TRBV30, the J gene TRBJ1-5; D is perhaps TRBD1 (5 bases). Germline CDR1 is GTSNPN and CDR2 is SVGIG (reference sequence). V was pared by 3 bases and J by 3 bases, with 9 bases between. The CDR3 length is 13 residues. DNA of the CDR3: TGTGCCTGGAGCAGACAGAACAATCAGCCCCAGCATTTT. Translated, it gives CAWSRQNNQPQHF.

The chain recombines TRBV14 with TRBJ2-7, with 9 bases identical to TRBD1. This CDR3 region has 14 residues. Germline CDR1 is SGHDN and CDR2 is FVKESK. V was pared by 5 bases and J by 6 bases, with 8 bases of the junction left unmatched. The CDR3 loop reads CASSSGTGFSEQYF. For the CDR3, the DNA is TGTGCCAGCAGCTCCGGGACAGGGTTTTCCGAGCAGTACTTC.

About this clone itself: One junction end does not reproduce the germline sequence, and a read error may be involved. Other nucleotide sequences in the sample specify the same CDR3. The J gene is TRBJ1-3, the V gene TRBV9, with D hard to call. Germline lookup yields CDR1 SGDLS and CDR2 YYNGEE. The CDR3 is made up of 13 amino acids. CDR3 sequence (DNA): TGCGCCAGCAGCGTAGCGGGGAGAAACACCATATATTTT. Translating it yields CASSVAGRNTIYF.

This chain links TRBV10-2 with TRBJ2-7; 16 bases fit TRBD2. The CDR3 sequence is 15 residues long. Germline V gene lookup returns CDR1 WSHSY and CDR2 SAAADI. The trim removed 6 bases at V and 4 bases at J, leaving 3 bases unmatched. This CDR3 reads CASSLGLAGGYEQYF. DNA for the CDR3: TGCGCCAGCAGCTTGGGACTAGCGGGAGGGTACGAGCAGTACTTC.

This chain links TRBV9 with TRBJ1-1; D is uncertain. V was cut by 0 bases and J by 1 base, with 7 bases left in between. The CDR3 has 14 residues. Germline lookup yields CDR1 SGDLS and CDR2 YYNGEE. CDR3 nucleotide sequence: TGTGCCAGCAGCGTAGCGCAAGCGAACACTGAAGCTTTCTTT. Translated, it gives CASSVAQANTEAFF. Supplemented by reference TRBV9 and TRBJ1-1, the full variable domain reads DSGVTQTPKHLITATGQRVTLRCSPRSGDLSVYWYQQSLDQGLQFLIQYYNGEERAKGNILERFSAQQFPDLHSELNLSSLELGDSALYFCASSVAQANTEAFFGQGTRLTVV.

The V gene is TRBV12-5, the J gene TRBJ1-1; 8 bases align to TRBD1. Trimming at V came to 6 bases and at J to 4 bases, leaving 4 bases not matched to a gene. The CDR3 sequence is 13 residues long. Germline loops: CDR1 LGHNT, CDR2 FRNRAP. The CDR3 bases are TGTGCTAGTGGAGGACAGGGCGGCACTGAAGCTTTCTTT. Translated, it gives CASGGQGGTEAFF.

V is TRBV28 and J is TRBJ2-1; D gene ambiguous. Looked up from germline, CDR1 is MDHEN and CDR2 is SYDVKM. V lost 5 bases to trimming and J lost 7 bases, with 9 bases between them. The CDR3 covers 12 residues. The CDR3 DNA is TGTGCCAGCAGTCTGACTTGGAATGAGCAGTTCTTC. This encodes CASSLTWNEQFF.

V usage is TRBV7-3 and J usage is TRBJ1-1, with D perhaps matching TRBD1 (5 bases). The germline gives CDR1 SGHTA, CDR2 FQGTGA. V was clipped by 2 bases and J by 0 bases, with 10 bases between them. The CDR3 is made up of 15 amino acids. The CDR3: CASSLSSGLNTEAFF. The CDR3 nucleotides read TGTGCCAGCAGCTTATCTTCAGGGCTGAACACTGAAGCTTTCTTT.

The rearrangement joins TRBV12-3 or TRBV12-4 to TRBJ1-6; 7 positions match TRBD1. This CDR3 has 13 amino acids. V lost 7 bases and J lost 8; bases outside the gene matches: 5. The CDR3 nucleotides are TGTGCCAGCACCCGACAGGGCTATTCACCCCTCCACTTT. Amino acids: CASTRQGYSPLHF.

This clone was picked up a small number of times. This same CDR3 is encoded by further DNA sequences in the sample. The DNA of the CDR3 is TGTGCCAGCAGTTTATCTCGCTATGGCTACACCTTC. It encodes CASSLSRYGYTF. The chain uses TRBV28 and TRBJ1-2; no definite D call. The V end lost 1 base, the J end lost 4 bases, and 4 bases lay between the germline ends. CDR1 and CDR2 from the germline V gene are MDHEN and SYDVKM. The CDR3 covers 12 residues.

V gene TRBV7-6 combines with J gene TRBJ2-3, with TRBD2 identical over 9 bases. CDR1 is SGHVS and CDR2 is FNYEAQ in the germline V gene. CDR3 length: 15 amino acids. V was clipped by 6 bases and J by 5 bases; unmatched bases: 9. The CDR3 DNA is TGTGCCAGCAGGGCGAGACTAGCGGACAGAGATACGCAGTATTTT. This translates into CASRARLADRDTQYF.

The chain recombines TRBV5-1 with TRBJ2-5; weak D call: TRBD2 (5 bases). CDR1 SGHRS and CDR2 YFSETQ come from the germline V gene. The CDR3 has 14 amino acids. The V end lost 6 bases, the J end lost 5 bases, and 17 bases lay between the germline ends. CDR3 coding DNA: TGCGCCAGCACCCGGAGAGGGATGGGGGAGACCCAGTACTTC. Its translation is CASTRRGMGETQYF.

The CDR3 nucleotides are TGTGCCAGCAGCTCCTACCTGAACACTGAAGCTTTCTTT. Translated: CASSSYLNTEAFF. This chain links TRBV7-3 with TRBJ1-1; D call uncertain. Per germline, CDR1 SGHTA and CDR2 FQGTGA. This CDR3 region has 13 residues. With 4 bases removed from V and 0 bases from J, the gap between germline ends came to 6 bases.

The chain is built from TRBV29-1 and TRBJ1-1; D possibly corresponds to TRBD1 (6 bases). Germline loops: CDR1 SQVTM, CDR2 ANQGSEA. Trimming pared 5 bases from V and 3 bases from J, leaving 10 bases between. The CDR3 length is 12 residues. CDR3 residues: CSVKGVDTEAFF. CDR3 bases: TGCAGCGTTAAGGGGGTGGACACTGAAGCTTTCTTT. The full variable domain, rest sourced from reference TRBV29-1 and TRBJ1-1, is SAVISQKPSRDICQRGTSLTIQCQVDSQVTMMFWYRQQPGQSLTLIATANQGSEATYESGFVIDKFPISRPNLTFSTLTVSNMSPEDSSIYLCSVKGVDTEAFFGQGTRLTVV.

This clone occurred once. The CDR3: CASSPFSTSGRLKATDTQYF. The DNA for the CDR3 is TGCGCCAGCAGCCCTTTCTCGACTAGCGGGAGGCTGAAGGCCACAGATACGCAGTATTTT. The chain carries TRBV5-1 and TRBJ2-3; TRBD2 agrees at 13 bases. The length of the CDR3 is 20 residues. V was clipped by 4 bases and J by 2 bases; unmatched bases: 16. Germline V gives CDR1 SGHRS, CDR2 YFSETQ.

This clone was seen more than once but under ten times. J is TRBJ1-2 and V is TRBV9, with TRBD1 identical over 7 bases. This CDR3 has 16 residues. Losses at the gene ends were 0 bases for V and 5 bases for J; bases not matched to a gene: 10. Germline CDR1 reads SGDLS; CDR2 reads YYNGEE. The CDR3 nucleotides read TGTGCCAGCAGCGTAGGTTCGGGGCAGGGGGTATATGGCTACACCTTC. It codes for CASSVGSGQGVYGYTF.

The chain carries TRBV7-2 and TRBJ2-1; 8 positions agree with TRBD1. The CDR3 spans 15 residues. Germline V gene data show CDR1 as SGHTA and CDR2 as FQGNSA. With V trimmed by 4 bases and J by 8 bases, 10 bases remained unmatched. The CDR3 DNA reads TGTGCCAGCAGCTCCGAGACAGGGGTAGAGTATGAGCAGTTCTTC. Translating gives CASSSETGVEYEQFF.

The chain is built from TRBV12-3 or TRBV12-4 and TRBJ1-2; D ambiguous. The CDR3 covers 13 residues. Trimming shortened V by 3 bases and J by 3 bases, and 8 bases separated the two germline ends. The CDR3, as DNA: TGTGCCAGCAGTTTCGAGGAGGACTATGGCTACACCTTC. Amino acid sequence: CASSFEEDYGYTF.

V gene TRBV11-2 combines with J gene TRBJ2-1; 12 positions match TRBD2. J was trimmed by 3 bases and V by 1 base; bases with no gene match: 1. In germline, CDR1 is SGHAT, CDR2 FQNNGV. This CDR3 has 16 amino acids. As DNA, the CDR3 is TGTGCCAGCAGCTTAGGGACTAGCGGGAACTACAATGAGCAGTTCTTC. Translated, it gives CASSLGTSGNYNEQFF.

V is TRBV5-6 and J is TRBJ2-2; TRBD1 aligns across 7 bases. The CDR3 totals 17 residues. From germline, CDR1 is SGHDT and CDR2 YYEEEE. The junction had 10 bases not matched to a gene; V was cut back by 5 bases and J by 0 bases. CDR3 in amino acids: CASSPRPGQTNTGELFF. CDR3 coding DNA: TGTGCCAGCAGTCCCCGTCCGGGACAGACGAACACCGGGGAGCTGTTTTTT.

This clone was counted a few times. The chain links TRBV2 to TRBJ1-1; D uncertain. The CDR3 is made up of 13 amino acids. Deletions cut 6 bases from V and 0 bases from J, with 8 bases between. Germline CDR1 SNHLY, CDR2 FYNNEI. The CDR3 sequence is CASSGTMNTEAFF. For the CDR3, the DNA is TGTGCCAGCAGCGGTACCATGAACACTGAAGCTTTCTTT.

This chain joins TRBV11-2 and TRBJ2-7; 16 bases agree with TRBD2. The trim removed 5 bases at V and 3 bases at J, leaving 10 bases unmatched. The germline V gene encodes CDR1 SGHAT and CDR2 FQNNGV. The CDR3 sequence is 18 residues long. The DNA of the CDR3 is TGTGCCAGCAGCCGAAGCGGGACTAGCGGGAGGGCCCGCTACGAGCAGTACTTC. Protein sequence: CASSRSGTSGRARYEQYF.

The V and J genes are TRBV29-1 and TRBJ1-1; D unresolved. The CDR3 runs 10 residues. Germline values: CDR1 SQVTM, CDR2 ANQGSEA. Trimming left V 7 bases short and J 5 bases short, with 8 bases between. The chain's CDR3 is CSGHRTEAFF. The CDR3 DNA is TGCAGCGGGCACAGAACTGAAGCTTTCTTT.